The T cell receptor (beta chain) described here comes from a study of blood T cell repertoires in COVID-19. The V gene lost 2 bases and the J gene lost 10 bases, with 12 bases spanning the gap. The CDR3 runs to 14 residues. Germline-derived CDR1 and CDR2 are MNHEY and SVGAGI. Sequencing used immunoSEQ multiplex PCR; TCRdb keeps in-frame clones, though not all of them. This sample has some 150,000 clones; approximately 85% occur once, and the top ten carry more than 1%. This chain connects TRBV6-5 to TRBJ1-6, with D maybe TRBD1 (5 bases). The sample was peripheral blood. This clonotype originated in a man aged 40-49 years with acute or convalescent COVID-19. This chain's CDR3 is CASSYADGGSPLHF. CDR3 DNA: TGTGCCAGCAGTTACGCGGACGGGGGGTCACCCCTCCACTTT.